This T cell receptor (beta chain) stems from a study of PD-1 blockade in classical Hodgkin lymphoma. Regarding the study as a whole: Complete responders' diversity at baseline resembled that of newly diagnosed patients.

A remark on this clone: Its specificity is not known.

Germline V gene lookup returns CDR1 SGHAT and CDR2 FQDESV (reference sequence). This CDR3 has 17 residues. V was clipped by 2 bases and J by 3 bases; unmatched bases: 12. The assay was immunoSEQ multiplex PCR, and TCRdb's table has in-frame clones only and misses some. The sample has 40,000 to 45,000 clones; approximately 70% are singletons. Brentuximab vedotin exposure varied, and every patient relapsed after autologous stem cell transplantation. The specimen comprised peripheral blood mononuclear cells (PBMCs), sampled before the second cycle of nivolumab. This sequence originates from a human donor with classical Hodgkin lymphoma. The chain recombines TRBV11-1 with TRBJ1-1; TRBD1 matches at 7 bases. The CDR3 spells CASSLRGGDLGDTEAFF. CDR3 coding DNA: TGTGCCAGCAGCTTAAGAGGGGGCGATTTAGGGGACACTGAAGCTTTCTTT.